This TCR beta chain was sequenced during a study of OX40 agonist ivuxolimab in advanced cancers. Overall study: Patients took ivuxolimab, an agonistic anti-OX40 (CD134) antibody. There were three patients with partial responses, one having hepatocellular carcinoma and two cutaneous melanoma. The study, taken as a whole, reports: Patients with a partial response at 0.1-3.0 mg/kg had among the lowest clonal expansion.

Only one count was recorded for this clone. Its cognate antigen is unknown. Clones were read by immunoSEQ multiplex PCR, and TCRdb kept only the in-frame ones, dropping some. The data contain around 62,000 clones, 84% of them singletons. Sequencing used CD4+ or CD8+ T cells sorted from blood, obtained in a trial of the OX40 agonist ivuxolimab. This sequence originates from an adult with an advanced solid tumor such as melanoma, head and neck, liver or kidney cancer.

The CDR3 here is CASSPPGLDPSTQYF. CDR3 DNA: TGTGCCAGCTCACCACCGGGACTAGACCCCTCAACGCAGTATTTT. The rearrangement joins TRBV18 to TRBJ2-3, with 8 bases identical to TRBD2. The CDR3 has 15 residues. CDR1 KGHSH and CDR2 LQKENI come from the germline V gene. The V and J ends lost 0 bases and 9 bases, in that order; junction bases with no gene match: 8.